This T cell receptor beta chain was observed in a study of technical replicates of blood from a handful of donors (dated by TCRdb to about 2017). This clone appeared once. This receptor's antigen is unknown. No much larger clonotype is one base removed from it; base qualities were not supplied. Preparation of the library involved the immunoSEQ multiplex PCR assay. This is the immuneACCESS table as TCRdb keeps it, with only in-frame sequences that have V and J called. A part of the clones is gone; compared with another copy, unresolved V genes explain less than half, and the rest is unexplained. For this sample the table gives around 50,000 clones, of which about 96% were detected only once. The ten largest make up about 0.41% of the sample. The CDR3 contains 13 residues, cysteine and phenylalanine counted. The kept DNA is CDR3 alone, 39 bases in frame from the first base. Relative to germline, V is 6 bases shorter and J is 6 bases shorter, with 9 bases between their ends. As encoded in the germline V gene, CDR1 is MDHEN while CDR2 is SYDVKM.

The TCR comes from a human donor in good health. The material sequenced was T cells isolated from PBMCs. The chain is encoded by TRBV28 joined to TRBJ1-6; TRBD1 could be the D gene, as 6 bases match. The CDR3 protein: CASRQGFNSPLHF. The nucleotide sequence reads as follows: TGTGCCAGCAGACAGGGTTTTAATTCACCCCTCCACTTT.